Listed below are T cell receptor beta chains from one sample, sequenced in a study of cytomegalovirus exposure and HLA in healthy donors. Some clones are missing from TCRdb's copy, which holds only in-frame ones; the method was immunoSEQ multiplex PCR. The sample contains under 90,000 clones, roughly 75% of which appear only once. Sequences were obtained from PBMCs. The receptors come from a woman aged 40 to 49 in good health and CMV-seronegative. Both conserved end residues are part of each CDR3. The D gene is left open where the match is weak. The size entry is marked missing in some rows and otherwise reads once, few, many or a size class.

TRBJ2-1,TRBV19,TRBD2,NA,TGTGCCAGCAAGTCGCGGGAGCCCTGGGATGAGCAGTTCTTC,CASKSREPWDEQFF
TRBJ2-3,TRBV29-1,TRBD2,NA,TGCAGCGTTACCCGGAGCGGGGCTAGCACAGATACGCAGTATTTT,CSVTRSGASTDTQYF
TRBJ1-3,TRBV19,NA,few,TGTGCCAGTAGTATGTCTGCTAACTCTGGAAACACCATATATTTT,CASSMSANSGNTIYF
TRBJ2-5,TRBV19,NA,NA,TGTGCCAGTAGTATCGCGGGACCAGAGACCCAGTACTTC,CASSIAGPETQYF
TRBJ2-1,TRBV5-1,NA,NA,TGCGCCAGCAGCTTGGTCGGGGTGCCCTCCTACAATGAGCAGTTCTTC,CASSLVGVPSYNEQFF
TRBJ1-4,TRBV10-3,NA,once,TGTGCCATCAGTGAACTGGCAACTAATGAAAAACTGTTTTTT,CAISELATNEKLFF
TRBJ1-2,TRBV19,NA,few,TGTGCCAGTAGTATAAGTCTTGCGGCAGTGGATGGCTACACCTTC,CASSISLAAVDGYTF
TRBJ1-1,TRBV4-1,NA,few,TGCGCCAGCAGCCAAGGATCGGACAGTCACACTGAAGCTTTCTTT,CASSQGSDSHTEAFF
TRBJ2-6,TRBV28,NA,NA,TGTGCCACCACAGGGAACTCTGGGGCCAACGTCCTGACTTTC,CATTGNSGANVLTF
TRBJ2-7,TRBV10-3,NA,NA,TGTGCCATCAGTGAGTCGAGCTACGAGCAGTACTTC,CAISESSYEQYF
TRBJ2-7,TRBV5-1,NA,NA,TGCGCCAGCAGCCCGGCGGCGGGAACTTACGAGCAGTACTTC,CASSPAAGTYEQYF
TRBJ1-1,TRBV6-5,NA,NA,TGTGCCAGCAGTAGCGGGGGACACAACACTGAAGCTTTCTTT,CASSSGGHNTEAFF
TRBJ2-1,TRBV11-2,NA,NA,TGTGCCAGCAGCTTATGGGCCCTCGGCGGACTCTCCTACAATGAGCAGTTCTTC,CASSLWALGGLSYNEQFF
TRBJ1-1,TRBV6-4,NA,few,TGTGCCAGCAGTGCCATGGCCGGGGCTGAAGCTTTCTTT,CASSAMAGAEAFF
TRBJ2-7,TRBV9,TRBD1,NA,TGTGCCAGCAGCGTAGGACTGGGACAGTTTGACTACGAGCAGTACTTC,CASSVGLGQFDYEQYF
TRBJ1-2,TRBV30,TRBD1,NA,TGTGCCTGGGGGACAGGGGGCGACTATGGCTACACCTTC,CAWGTGGDYGYTF
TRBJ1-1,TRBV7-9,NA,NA,TGTGCCAGCAGCTCCCGGGTCACGAACACTGAAGCTTTCTTT,CASSSRVTNTEAFF
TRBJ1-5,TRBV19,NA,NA,TGTGCCAGTAGCCCGTTCAGGGCAACAGCAGATCCCGGTCAGCCCCAGCATTTT,CASSPFRATADPGQPQHF
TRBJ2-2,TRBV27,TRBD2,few,TGTGCCAGCAGTTTTCTGGCTAGCGGAGTCACCGGGGAGCTGTTTTTT,CASSFLASGVTGELFF
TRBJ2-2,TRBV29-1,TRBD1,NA,TGCAGCGCCGGTAGACAGGGGGCCGGGGAGCTGTTTTTT,CSAGRQGAGELFF
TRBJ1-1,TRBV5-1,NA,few,TGCGCCAGCAGAGGCAGGGTCGGTACTGAAGCTTTCTTT,CASRGRVGTEAFF
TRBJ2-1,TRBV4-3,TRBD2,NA,TGCGCCAGCAGCCAAGAGGGTAGCGGGAGTTCCTACAATGAGCAGTTCTTC,CASSQEGSGSSYNEQFF
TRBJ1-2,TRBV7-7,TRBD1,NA,TGTGCCCTGGGGCAGGGGGATGGCTACACCTTC,CALGQGDGYTF
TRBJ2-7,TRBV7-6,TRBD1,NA,TGTGCCAGCAGCTCCAAAAACTTAGGACAGGGCTCCTACGAGCAGTACTTC,CASSSKNLGQGSYEQYF
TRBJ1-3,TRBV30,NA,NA,TGTGCCTGGGACATGAACTCTGGAAACACCATATATTTT,CAWDMNSGNTIYF
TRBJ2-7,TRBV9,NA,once,TGTGCCAGCAGCGCGTACCCAGGGAACTCCTACGAGCAGTACTTC,CASSAYPGNSYEQYF
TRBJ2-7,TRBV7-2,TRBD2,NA,TGTGCCAGCAGCCTAGCGGGAGGTCCCGGAGGGGAGCAGTACTTC,CASSLAGGPGGEQYF
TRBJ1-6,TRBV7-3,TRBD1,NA,TGTGCCAGCAGCTTATTCGCTTTTGGACAGGGTAATTCACCCCTCCACTTT,CASSLFAFGQGNSPLHF
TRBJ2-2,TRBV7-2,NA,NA,TGTGCCAGCAGCTTAGCCCCCCGGGGGGCTGCCGGGGAGCTGTTTTTT,CASSLAPRGAAGELFF
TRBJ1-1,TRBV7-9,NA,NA,TGTGCCAGCAGCTTAGACTCAAGTACGAACACTGAAGCTTTCTTT,CASSLDSSTNTEAFF
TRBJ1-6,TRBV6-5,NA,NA,TGTGCCAGCAGTTACTCGGGGGGTCAGTCACCCCTCCACTTT,CASSYSGGQSPLHF
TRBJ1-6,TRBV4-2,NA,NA,TGTGCCAGCAGCCAAGAAATCCCCAGGGCGTATAATTCACCCCTCCACTTT,CASSQEIPRAYNSPLHF